The subject of this entry is one T cell receptor (beta chain). V lost 2 bases and J lost 5, with 9 bases in between. This CDR3 contains 13 residues. Germline CDR1 is SGHDT and CDR2 is YYEEEE. These data originate in a study of technical replicates of blood from several donors. Only in-frame clones appear in the TCRdb table, and some are missing; sequencing was by immunoSEQ multiplex PCR. The top ten clones hold 8.5% of a sample with roughly 12,000 clones, roughly 93% of them seen once. This chain links TRBV5-6 with TRBJ2-3; D may be TRBD1 (6 bases). The clonotype was recovered from a human donor in good health. The specimen was PBMCs. Here the CDR3 reads CASSLAGVDTQYF. CDR3 in DNA: TGTGCCAGCAGCTTAGCAGGGGTAGATACGCAGTATTTT.